These 19 T cell receptor beta chains came from one sample sequenced in a study of CD8+CD57+ T cells in acquired aplastic anemia. Genomic DNA constituted the template upon which TCR beta VDJ and CDR3 profiling was performed. One entry per CDR3 protein, called by TCRdb with MiXCR from the reads. The table has around 200,000 distinct CDR3 sequences, approximately 52% seen once. Those patients picked for sequencing had displayed CD8+CD57+ cell expansion on flow cytometry. Sequenced input: sorted CD4+, CD8+, or CD8+CD57+ T cells (not recorded which) from PBMCs. Receptors originate from a human donor with aplastic anemia.

Notes on this clonotype: One end of the junction varies from germline; a read error may be responsible. V and J are TRBV4-1 and TRBJ1-4; a possible D gene is TRBD1 (6 bases). This CDR3 has 15 amino acids. Germline V gene data show CDR1 as MGHRA and CDR2 as YSYEKL. The CDR3 coding sequence is TGCGCCAGCAGCCAAGACGGGGGGCTCGCTGAAAAACCGTTTTTT. Its protein is CASSQDGGLAEKPFF.

The chain links TRBV7-6 to TRBJ2-5; D unclear. Germline lookup yields CDR1 SGHVS and CDR2 FNYEAQ. The CDR3 sequence is 14 residues long. Trimming shortened V by 3 bases and J by 2 bases, and 10 bases separated the two germline ends. CDR3 sequence: CASSLTPMQETQYF. CDR3 in DNA: TGTGCCAGCAGCTTGACACCGATGCAAGAGACCCAGTACTTC.

This clonotype was seen at least ten times. The chain uses TRBV18 and TRBJ2-7; 8 bases align to TRBD2. V lost 0 bases, J lost 2 bases, and 6 bases stayed unmatched. The CDR3 consists of 16 residues. Germline V gives CDR1 KGHSH, CDR2 LQKENI. The CDR3 DNA sequence: TGTGCCAGCTCACCACCCGCAAGCGGGAGTCCCTACGAGCAGTACTTC. Protein product: CASSPPASGSPYEQYF.

This clonotype was seen a handful of times. The gene calls are TRBV7-9 and TRBJ1-2, with a weak D call TRBD1 (5 bases). Germline V gene lookup returns CDR1 SEHNR and CDR2 FQNEAQ (reference sequence). This CDR3 is 13 amino acids long. V lost 5 bases and J lost 3, with 10 bases in between. The CDR3 DNA reads as TGTGCCAGCAGCCTAGGGGATCACTATGGCTACACCTTC. This codes for CASSLGDHYGYTF.

This chain joins TRBV15 and TRBJ2-7; 8 nucleotides align to TRBD1. Germline CDR1 LNHNV, CDR2 YYDKDF (reference sequence). Losses at the gene ends were 4 bases for V and 6 bases for J; bases not matched to a gene: 5. CDR3 size: 13 residues. CDR3 protein: CATSTGQGFEQYF. CDR3 DNA: TGTGCCACCAGCACCGGACAGGGCTTCGAGCAGTACTTC. Variable domain in full (rest from reference TRBV15 and TRBJ2-7): DAMVIQNPRYQVTQFGKPVTLSCSQTLNHNVMYWYQQKSSQAPKLLFHYYDKDFNNEADTPDNFQSRRPNTSFCFLDIRSPGLGDTAMYLCATSTGQGFEQYFGPGTRLTVT.

As to this clonotype: A read error may produce the germline difference seen at one junction end. The CDR3 protein is CANSLAYTDTQYF. In DNA form, the CDR3 reads TGTGCCAACAGCTTAGCTTATACAGATACGCAGTATTTT. The chain recombines TRBV7-3 with TRBJ2-3; no clear D gene. The CDR3 is 13 residues long. The germline V gene encodes CDR1 SGHTA and CDR2 FQGTGA. Variable domain in full (rest from reference TRBV7-3 and TRBJ2-3): GAGVSQTPSNKVTEKGKYVELRCDPISGHTALYWYRQSLGQGPEFLIYFQGTGAADDSGLPNDRFFAVRPEGSVSTLKIQRTERGDSAVYLCANSLAYTDTQYFGPGTRLTVL.

The chain carries TRBV20-1 and TRBJ2-7; D unresolved. CDR1 DFQATT and CDR2 SNEGSKA come from the germline V gene (reference sequence). The CDR3 is 13 residues long. V was shortened by 3 bases and J by 7 bases, with 16 bases between the two germline ends. CDR3 in amino acids: CSASTGRIPEQYF. CDR3 nucleotide sequence: TGCAGTGCTAGTACTGGACGGATTCCTGAGCAGTACTTC.

This clonotype was seen many times. The chain uses TRBV25-1 and TRBJ1-2; D is possibly TRBD1 (5 bases). CDR1 and CDR2 from the germline V gene are MGHDK and SYGVNS. V was trimmed by 5 bases and J by 3 bases, leaving 13 bases between them. The CDR3 extends over 14 amino acids. The CDR3 sequence is CASSKRGGDYGYTF. The CDR3 region has the DNA TGTGCCAGCAGTAAGCGGGGAGGGGACTATGGCTACACCTTC.

Ten or more counts support this clonotype. The chain employs TRBV20-1 and TRBJ2-5; D is perhaps TRBD1 (6 bases). The V end lost 6 bases, the J end lost 4 bases, and 21 bases lay between the germline ends. CDR3 length: 15 residues. The germline V gene has CDR1 DFQATT and CDR2 SNEGSKA (reference sequence). This chain's CDR3 is CSAPPQGRMVETQYF. For the CDR3, the DNA is TGCAGTGCCCCGCCCCAGGGGCGAATGGTAGAGACCCAGTACTTC.

The sample holds many counts of this clonotype. The chain carries TRBV5-1 and TRBJ2-7; D unresolved. CDR3 length: 13 residues. Trimming took off 4 bases at V and 6 bases at J, with 14 bases between the two ends. Germline lookup yields CDR1 SGHRS and CDR2 YFSETQ. This CDR3 is CASSARETAEQYF. The DNA of the CDR3 is TGCGCCAGCAGCGCGCGAGAGACCGCCGAGCAGTACTTC.

This rearrangement joins TRBV19 to TRBJ2-7, with 11 bases lining up with TRBD2. Looked up from germline, CDR1 is LNHDA and CDR2 is SQIVND (reference sequence). The CDR3 extends over 19 amino acids. The junction had 14 bases not matched to a gene; V was cut back by 4 bases and J by 0 bases. The DNA for the CDR3 is TGTGCCAGTAGTAGTGGGACTAGCGGTTATCCCCTAAGCTCCTACGAGCAGTACTTC. Its translation: CASSSGTSGYPLSSYEQYF.

The chain uses TRBV5-1 and TRBJ2-2; 13 bases are shared with TRBD2. Per germline, CDR1 SGHRS and CDR2 YFSETQ. With V trimmed by 4 bases and J by 2 bases, 8 bases remained unmatched. The CDR3 loop spans 18 amino acids. For the CDR3, the DNA is TGCGCCAGCAGCCCTGGACTAGCGGGGGCCCCAAACACCGGGGAGCTGTTTTTT. This translates into CASSPGLAGAPNTGELFF. The whole variable domain, filled in from reference TRBV5-1 and TRBJ2-2, reads KAGVTQTPRYLIKTRGQQVTLSCSPISGHRSVSWYQQTPGQGLQFLFEYFSETQRNKGNFPGRFSGRQFSNSRSEMNVSTLELGDSALYLCASSPGLAGAPNTGELFFGEGSRLTVL.

V gene TRBV9 combines with J gene TRBJ2-2, with D possibly matching TRBD2 (7 bases). The ends were cut back, 7 bases at V and 0 bases at J, with 16 bases in the middle. CDR3 length: 16 residues. Germline values: CDR1 SGDLS, CDR2 YYNGEE. The CDR3 region has the DNA TGTGCCAGCTCCAGACGGGGGGCTTCGAACACCGGGGAGCTGTTTTTT. Residues: CASSRRGASNTGELFF.

This rearrangement joins TRBV2 to TRBJ1-2; D uncertain. Trimming stripped 4 bases from V and 7 bases from J, with 10 bases between. Germline-derived CDR1 and CDR2 are SNHLY and FYNNEI. The CDR3 runs 12 residues. CDR3 DNA: TGTGCCAGCAGTGGAGGGTTTGGTGGCTACACCTTC. This gives the protein CASSGGFGGYTF.

The count of this clonotype is one. This chain connects TRBV7-9 to TRBJ1-1, with a tentative D call TRBD1 (6 bases). Deletions cut 5 bases from V and 4 bases from J, with 14 bases between. Germline assignment: CDR1 SEHNR and CDR2 FQNEAQ (reference sequence). The CDR3 has 14 amino acids. The CDR3 loop is CASSLGQFRTEAFF. The CDR3 nucleotides read TGTGCCAGCAGCCTCGGACAGTTTCGCACTGAAGCTTTCTTT.

This clonotype was counted at least ten times. The genes are TRBV29-1 and TRBJ2-3; D uncertain. The CDR3 extends over 11 amino acids. Per germline, CDR1 SQVTM and CDR2 ANQGSEA. The germline V and J ends were trimmed by 6 bases and 2 bases, with 6 bases remaining between them. The CDR3 nucleotides are TGCAGCGTGGTTATCACAGATACGCAGTATTTT. This gives the protein CSVVITDTQYF.

Note on this clonotype: This CDR3 is missing its conserved last phenylalanine or tryptophan, likely due to a read error. This chain uses TRBV9 with TRBJ1-6; D remains ambiguous. This CDR3 has 14 amino acids. Trimming took 3 bases from V and 11 from J, leaving 15 bases between them. Germline lookup yields CDR1 SGDLS and CDR2 YYNGEE. For the CDR3, the DNA is TGTGCCAGCAGCGCCCTATCAGGAGGACCACCCCTCCACCTT. This translates into CASSALSGGPPLHL.

The chain recombines TRBV18 with TRBJ2-3; 9 bases line up with TRBD1. The CDR3 consists of 17 residues. Germline V gene lookup returns CDR1 KGHSH and CDR2 LQKENI. Unmatched junction bases numbered 4, after V lost 0 bases and J lost 0 bases. The CDR3, as DNA: TGTGCCAGCTCACCACCTAGGGGACAGGGAAGCACAGATACGCAGTATTTT. Translated, it gives CASSPPRGQGSTDTQYF. Full variable domain (outside the CDR3, taken from reference TRBV18 and TRBJ2-3): NAGVMQNPRHLVRRRGQEARLRCSPMKGHSHVYWYRQLPEEGLKFMVYLQKENIIDESGMPKERFSAEFPKEGPSILRIQQVVRGDSAAYFCASSPPRGQGSTDTQYFGPGTRLTVL.

In its sample, this clonotype was seen many times. The chain has TRBV7-2 and TRBJ2-1; no definite D call. The CDR3 has 15 amino acids. CDR1 is SGHTA, CDR2 FQGNSA, per germline. The V and J ends lost 0 bases and 0 bases respectively, with 6 bases between them. The CDR3 coding sequence is TGTGCCAGCAGCTTAGCTAGAGCCTCCTACAATGAGCAGTTCTTC. This gives the protein CASSLARASYNEQFF.